These 23 T cell receptor beta chains share one sample of origin, sequenced in a study of T cell responses to AZD1222 COVID-19 vaccine (dated by TCRdb to 2020 to 2022). The library was made by the immunoSEQ multiplex PCR assay. TCRdb provides this immuneACCESS table in a form limited to in-frame rearrangements. Some clones are lacking; in checked studies, under half of them reflect an unresolved V gene, and why the rest are absent is not known. Within this sample are 110,000 to 150,000 clones, with about 90% of them counted one time only. Together, the top ten hold 5% to 6.5% of the sample. This specimen's time point label, per the study, means: baseline before first vaccination. This sample comprised peripheral blood, obtained on day 0 of AZD1222 vaccination. These TCRs come from an adult in good health.

V is TRBV28 and J is TRBJ1-2; D gene ambiguous. This CDR3 comprises 14 residues. Germline assignment: CDR1 MDHEN and CDR2 SYDVKM. Between the trimmed V and J ends, which lost 4 bases and 8 bases, there was a span of 17 bases. The CDR3 DNA follows: TGTGCCAGCAGTTCCCCCCCGGCTCCCAGGGGCTACACCTTC. Translating it yields CASSSPPAPRGYTF.

This sequence joins TRBV19 and TRBJ1-1, with D uncertain. Per the germline V gene, CDR1 is LNHDA and CDR2 is SQIVND (reference sequence). This CDR3 has 14 amino acids. The germline V and J ends were trimmed by 6 bases and 1 base, with 12 bases remaining between them. CDR3 DNA: TGTGCCAGTAGGGAAAGGGCAGGGAACACTGAAGCTTTCTTT. Translated: CASRERAGNTEAFF. The complete variable domain, with remaining parts taken from reference TRBV19 and TRBJ1-1, reads DGGITQSPKYLFRKEGQNVTLSCEQNLNHDAMYWYRQDPGQGLRLIYYSQIVNDFQKGDIAEGYSVSREKKESFPLTVTSAQKNPTAFYLCASRERAGNTEAFFGQGTRLTVV.

The CDR3 DNA follows: TGTGCCAGCAGTTTACAGTGGGATCAGCCCCAGCATTTT. This gives the protein CASSLQWDQPQHF. The rearrangement links TRBV28 to TRBJ1-5; no clear D. V shed 2 bases and J shed 5 bases, with 7 bases lying between them. CDR3 length: 13 residues. Germline CDR1 MDHEN, CDR2 SYDVKM. The full variable domain, rest sourced from reference TRBV28 and TRBJ1-5, is DVKVTQSSRYLVKRTGEKVFLECVQDMDHENMFWYRQDPGLGLRLIYFSYDVKMKEKGDIPEGYSVSREKKERFSLILESASTNQTSMYLCASSLQWDQPQHFGDGTRLSIL.

This clone has just one count. The V call is TRBV6-5, the J call TRBJ2-1; 13 nucleotides agree with TRBD2. The junction had 10 bases not matched to a gene; V was cut back by 9 bases and J by 8 bases. In germline, CDR1 is MNHEY, CDR2 SVGAGI. The CDR3 totals 15 residues. CDR3 sequence: CASLAGLAGSYEQFF. DNA of the CDR3: TGTGCCAGTTTGGCGGGACTAGCGGGATCCTATGAGCAGTTCTTC.

V and J are TRBV9 and TRBJ2-3, with unresolved D. The CDR3 extends over 13 amino acids. Trimming left V 4 bases short and J 5 bases short, with 11 bases between. Germline V gene lookup returns CDR1 SGDLS and CDR2 YYNGEE. The CDR3 DNA reads TGTGCCAGCAGCCGCGTACTGGGAGATACGCAGTATTTT. It specifies CASSRVLGDTQYF.

The CDR3 DNA sequence: TGTGCCAGCAGCTTGGAAGAAATCTATGGCTACACCTTC. This codes for CASSLEEIYGYTF. This chain connects TRBV5-6 to TRBJ1-2; the D is unclear. This CDR3 spans 13 amino acids. CDR1 is SGHDT, CDR2 YYEEEE, per germline. V was clipped by 0 bases and J by 4 bases, with 7 bases between them.

The chain employs TRBV15 and TRBJ2-7; 11 nucleotides match TRBD1. Per germline, CDR1 LNHNV and CDR2 YYDKDF (reference sequence). The ends lost 5 bases at V and 7 bases at J; junction bases unmatched: 13. The CDR3 spans 16 residues. The CDR3 here is CATSPPAGQGGREQYF. For the CDR3, the DNA is TGTGCCACCAGCCCCCCTGCGGGACAGGGGGGAAGAGAGCAGTACTTC.

This clone was counted between two and nine times. The chain links TRBV7-9 to TRBJ2-3; 13 bases are shared with TRBD2. V trimming: 5 bases; J trimming: 0 bases; junction bases outside the gene matches: 2. The CDR3 has 16 amino acids. Germline V gives CDR1 SEHNR, CDR2 FQNEAQ (reference sequence). CDR3 protein: CASSLGLAGSTDTQYF. CDR3 nucleotide sequence: TGTGCCAGCAGCCTGGGACTAGCGGGGAGCACAGATACGCAGTATTTT.

The rearrangement joins TRBV21-1 to TRBJ1-2. TRBV21-1 is designated a pseudogene. The CDR3 extends over 17 amino acids. CDR3 DNA: TGTGCCAGCAGCAAAATTCTGGTGAGGTCCGGACACTATGGCTACACCTTC. This encodes CASSKILVRSGHYGYTF.

This sequence joins TRBV19 and TRBJ1-5; the D is unclear. The CDR3 has 16 amino acids. The germline V and J ends were trimmed by 3 bases and 0 bases, with 12 bases remaining between them. The germline gives CDR1 LNHDA, CDR2 SQIVND (reference sequence). The CDR3, as DNA: TGTGCCAGTAGTATTAGTGGGGTCTATAGCAATCAGCCCCAGCATTTT. This translates into CASSISGVYSNQPQHF.

This chain uses TRBV28 with TRBJ2-3; 10 bases are shared with TRBD1. The CDR3 is made up of 16 amino acids. V was clipped by 5 bases and J by 6 bases; unmatched bases: 11. Germline values: CDR1 MDHEN, CDR2 SYDVKM. Here the CDR3 DNA reads TGTGCCAGCAGTCATCCGGGACAGGGGATTTGGGATACGCAGTATTTT. This encodes CASSHPGQGIWDTQYF.

For the CDR3, the DNA is TGTGCCAGCAGCGAGTCTGGGACAGGGTTTGGCTACACCTTC. This translates into CASSESGTGFGYTF. The V gene is TRBV2, the J gene TRBJ1-2; 9 bases match TRBD1. Trimming at V came to 6 bases and at J to 7 bases, leaving 9 bases not matched to a gene. Germline lookup yields CDR1 SNHLY and CDR2 FYNNEI. This CDR3 spans 14 amino acids.

This sequence joins TRBV29-1 and TRBJ2-2; possibly TRBD2 for D (6 bases). CDR3 length: 15 residues. The germline gives CDR1 SQVTM, CDR2 ANQGSEA. The V gene lost 6 bases and the J gene lost 5 bases, with 19 bases spanning the gap. The CDR3 protein is CSVAPSAWETGELFF. For the CDR3, the DNA is TGCAGCGTCGCCCCTAGCGCCTGGGAAACCGGGGAGCTGTTTTTT.

The chain combines TRBV6-5 with TRBJ2-1; a weak D match, TRBD2 (5 bases). The CDR3 runs to 14 residues. Germline values: CDR1 MNHEY, CDR2 SVGAGI. With 3 bases removed from V and 6 bases from J, the gap between germline ends came to 12 bases. CDR3 protein: CASSYWRRSNEQFF. The CDR3 nucleotides read TGTGCCAGCAGTTATTGGAGGCGATCCAATGAGCAGTTCTTC.

This chain connects TRBV9 to TRBJ2-1, with D unclear. Germline assignment: CDR1 SGDLS and CDR2 YYNGEE. There are 16 residues in the CDR3. V lost 3 bases and J 7 bases, leaving 20 bases between the germline ends. This CDR3 is CASSEVGSPTQNEQFF. Here the CDR3 DNA reads TGTGCCAGCAGCGAGGTAGGAAGCCCTACACAGAATGAGCAGTTCTTC.

This clone appeared a single time. The chain employs TRBV19 and TRBJ2-3, with 11 bases fitting TRBD2. V lost 4 bases, J lost 6 bases, and 9 bases stayed unmatched. This CDR3 spans 16 amino acids. Germline CDR1 is LNHDA and CDR2 is SQIVND (reference sequence). The CDR3 DNA sequence: TGTGCCAGTAGTACCCTAGCGGGAGGCCGGGTGGATACGCAGTATTTT. Residues: CASSTLAGGRVDTQYF.

This rearrangement joins TRBV2 to TRBJ1-6; 9 nucleotides agree with TRBD1. The CDR3 runs 16 residues. Germline V gives CDR1 SNHLY, CDR2 FYNNEI. V lost 5 bases to trimming and J lost 7 bases; unmatched junction nucleotides: 9. CDR3 sequence reads: CASSSEPGQGNSPLHF. DNA of the CDR3: TGTGCCAGCAGTTCAGAACCGGGACAGGGAAATTCACCCCTCCACTTT.

The rearrangement joins TRBV30 to TRBJ1-2; D is possibly TRBD1 (6 bases). Trimming left V 2 bases short and J 3 bases short, with 10 bases between. The CDR3 is made up of 13 amino acids. Looked up from germline, CDR1 is GTSNPN and CDR2 is SVGIG (reference sequence). In DNA, the CDR3 is TGTGCCTGGAGTCTACAGGGAGACTATGGCTACACCTTC. Protein sequence: CAWSLQGDYGYTF.

The chain employs TRBV29-1 and TRBJ1-1; D remains unclear. With 7 bases removed from V and 1 base from J, the gap between germline ends came to 7 bases. Germline loops: CDR1 SQVTM, CDR2 ANQGSEA. The CDR3 has 11 residues. The CDR3 DNA follows: TGCAGCGCTTACAAGAACACTGAAGCTTTCTTT. Protein sequence: CSAYKNTEAFF.

V gene TRBV19 combines with J gene TRBJ1-1, with D maybe TRBD1 (6 bases). V was pared by 6 bases and J by 6 bases, with 17 bases between. Germline CDR1 and CDR2: LNHDA and SQIVND (reference sequence). The CDR3 runs to 14 residues. The CDR3 is CASSNRKGGAEAFF. CDR3 nucleotides: TGTGCCAGTAGCAACCGGAAAGGGGGGGCTGAAGCTTTCTTT.

J is TRBJ2-5 and V is TRBV27, with a weak D call TRBD1 (6 bases). CDR3 length: 14 residues. Germline CDR1 MNHEY, CDR2 SMNVEV (reference sequence). V was shortened by 4 bases and J by 5 bases, with 14 bases between the two germline ends. Written as DNA, the CDR3 is TGTGCCAGCAGTTCAGGGGACCGCCGCGAGACCCAGTACTTC. Amino acid sequence: CASSSGDRRETQYF.

The chain joins TRBV9 to TRBJ1-1; no clear D. Trimming took 6 bases from V and 3 from J, leaving 21 bases between them. Germline assignment: CDR1 SGDLS and CDR2 YYNGEE. The CDR3 consists of 16 residues. This CDR3 is CASTPSPEGMDTEAFF. The CDR3 DNA follows: TGTGCCAGCACCCCCTCCCCAGAGGGAATGGACACTGAAGCTTTCTTT.

V is TRBV19 and J is TRBJ1-1, with D hard to call. Looked up from germline, CDR1 is LNHDA and CDR2 is SQIVND (reference sequence). This CDR3 has 13 residues. Trimming cost V 5 bases and J 4 bases, with 11 bases left between them. CDR3 region: CASSAGLSTEAFF. The CDR3, as DNA: TGTGCCAGTAGTGCTGGATTGTCCACTGAAGCTTTCTTT.